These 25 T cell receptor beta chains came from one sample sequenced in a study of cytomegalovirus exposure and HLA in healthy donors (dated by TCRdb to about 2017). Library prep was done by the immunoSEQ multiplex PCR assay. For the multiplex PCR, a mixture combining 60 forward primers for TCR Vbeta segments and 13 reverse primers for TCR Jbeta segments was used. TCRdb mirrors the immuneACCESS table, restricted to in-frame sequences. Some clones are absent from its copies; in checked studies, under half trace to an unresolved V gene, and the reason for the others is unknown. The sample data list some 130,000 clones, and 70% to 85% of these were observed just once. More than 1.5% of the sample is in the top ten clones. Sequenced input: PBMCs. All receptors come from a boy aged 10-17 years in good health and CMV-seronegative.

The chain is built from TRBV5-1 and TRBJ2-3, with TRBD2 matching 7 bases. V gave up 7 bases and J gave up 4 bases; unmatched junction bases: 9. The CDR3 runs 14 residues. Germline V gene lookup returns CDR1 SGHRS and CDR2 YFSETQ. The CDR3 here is CASRRGIIADTQYF. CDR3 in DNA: TGCGCCAGCCGGCGGGGGATTATCGCAGATACGCAGTATTTT. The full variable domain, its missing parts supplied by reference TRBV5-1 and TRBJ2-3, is KAGVTQTPRYLIKTRGQQVTLSCSPISGHRSVSWYQQTPGQGLQFLFEYFSETQRNKGNFPGRFSGRQFSNSRSEMNVSTLELGDSALYLCASRRGIIADTQYFGPGTRLTVL.

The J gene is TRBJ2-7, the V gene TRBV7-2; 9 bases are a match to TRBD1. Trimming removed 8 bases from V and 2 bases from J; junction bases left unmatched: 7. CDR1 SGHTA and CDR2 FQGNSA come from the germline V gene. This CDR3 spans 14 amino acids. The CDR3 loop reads CASGTRTGAYEQYF. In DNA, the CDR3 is TGTGCCAGCGGGACGAGGACAGGGGCCTACGAGCAGTACTTC.

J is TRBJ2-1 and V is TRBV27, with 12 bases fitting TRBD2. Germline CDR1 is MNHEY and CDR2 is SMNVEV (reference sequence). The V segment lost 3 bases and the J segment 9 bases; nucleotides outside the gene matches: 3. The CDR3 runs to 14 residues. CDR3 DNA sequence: TGTGCCAGCAGTTTCCTAGCGGGGGGGCGTGAGCAGTTCTTC. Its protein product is CASSFLAGGREQFF.

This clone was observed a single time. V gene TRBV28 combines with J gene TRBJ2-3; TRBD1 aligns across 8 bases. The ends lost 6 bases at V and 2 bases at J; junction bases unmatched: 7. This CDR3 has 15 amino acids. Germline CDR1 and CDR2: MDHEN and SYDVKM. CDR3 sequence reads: CASRRTGTPTDTQYF. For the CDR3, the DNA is TGTGCCAGCAGAAGGACAGGGACCCCCACAGATACGCAGTATTTT.

For the CDR3, the DNA is TGCGCCAGCAGCCAACCACCGGGACAAACGTTGAACACTGAAGCTTTCTTT. Translated: CASSQPPGQTLNTEAFF. The chain couples TRBV4-1 to TRBJ1-1, with D perhaps matching TRBD1 (6 bases). This CDR3 spans 17 amino acids. Germline CDR1 is MGHRA and CDR2 is YSYEKL. V was clipped by 2 bases and J by 0 bases, with 16 bases between them.

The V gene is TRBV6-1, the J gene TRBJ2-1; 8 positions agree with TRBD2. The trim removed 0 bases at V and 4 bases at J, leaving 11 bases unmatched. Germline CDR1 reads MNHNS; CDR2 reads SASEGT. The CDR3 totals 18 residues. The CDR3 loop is CASSEAGSGSVLYNEQFF. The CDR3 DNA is TGTGCCAGCAGTGAAGCGGGCAGCGGGAGTGTCCTATACAATGAGCAGTTCTTC.

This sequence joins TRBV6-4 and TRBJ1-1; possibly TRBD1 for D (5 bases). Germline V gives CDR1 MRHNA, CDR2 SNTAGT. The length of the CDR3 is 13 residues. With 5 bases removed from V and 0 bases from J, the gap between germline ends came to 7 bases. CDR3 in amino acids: CASSLGVNTEAFF. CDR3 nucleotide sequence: TGTGCCAGCAGTTTAGGGGTGAACACTGAAGCTTTCTTT.

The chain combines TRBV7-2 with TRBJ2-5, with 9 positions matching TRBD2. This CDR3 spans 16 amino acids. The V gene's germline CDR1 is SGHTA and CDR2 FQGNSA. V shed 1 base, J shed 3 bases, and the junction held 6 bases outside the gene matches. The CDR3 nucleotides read TGTGCCAGCAGCTTAGGACTAGCGGAGCTAAAAGAGACCCAGTACTTC. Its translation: CASSLGLAELKETQYF.

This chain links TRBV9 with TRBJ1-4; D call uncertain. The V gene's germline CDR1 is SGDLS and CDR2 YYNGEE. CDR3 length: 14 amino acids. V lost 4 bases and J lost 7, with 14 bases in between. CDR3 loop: CASSPGAVGEKLFF. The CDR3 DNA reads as TGTGCCAGCAGCCCTGGAGCTGTGGGTGAAAAACTGTTTTTT. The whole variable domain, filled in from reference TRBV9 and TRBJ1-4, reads DSGVTQTPKHLITATGQRVTLRCSPRSGDLSVYWYQQSLDQGLQFLIQYYNGEERAKGNILERFSAQQFPDLHSELNLSSLELGDSALYFCASSPGAVGEKLFFGSGTQLSVL.

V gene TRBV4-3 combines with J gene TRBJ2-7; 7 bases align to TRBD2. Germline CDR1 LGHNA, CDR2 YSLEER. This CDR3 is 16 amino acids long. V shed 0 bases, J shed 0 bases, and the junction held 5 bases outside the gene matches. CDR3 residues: CASSQEMASGSYEQYF. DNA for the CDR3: TGCGCCAGCAGCCAAGAAATGGCTAGCGGCTCCTACGAGCAGTACTTC.

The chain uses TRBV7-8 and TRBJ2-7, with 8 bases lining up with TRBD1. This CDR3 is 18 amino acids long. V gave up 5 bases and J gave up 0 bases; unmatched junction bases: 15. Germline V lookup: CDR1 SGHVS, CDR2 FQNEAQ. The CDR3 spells CASSLRTKGQESSYEQYF. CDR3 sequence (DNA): TGTGCCAGCAGCCTAAGGACTAAGGGACAGGAGAGCTCCTACGAGCAGTACTTC.

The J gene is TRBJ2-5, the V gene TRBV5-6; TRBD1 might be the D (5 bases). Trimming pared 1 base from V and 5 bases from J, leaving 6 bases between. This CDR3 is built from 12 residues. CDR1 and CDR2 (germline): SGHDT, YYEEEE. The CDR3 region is CASSLPGETQYF. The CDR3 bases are TGTGCCAGCAGCTTGCCAGGGGAGACCCAGTACTTC.

CDR3 sequence reads: CASSQDGTDTQYF. CDR3 sequence (DNA): TGTGCCAGCAGCCAAGACGGCACAGATACGCAGTATTTT. The rearrangement links TRBV4-2 to TRBJ2-3, with D unresolved. CDR3 size: 13 residues. Germline values: CDR1 LGHNA, CDR2 YNFKEQ. With 0 bases removed from V and 1 base from J, the gap between germline ends came to 2 bases.

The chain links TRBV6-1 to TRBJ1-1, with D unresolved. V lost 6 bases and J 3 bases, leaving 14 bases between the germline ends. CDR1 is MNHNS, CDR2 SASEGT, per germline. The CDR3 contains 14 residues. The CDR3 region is CASSLDWGDTEAFF. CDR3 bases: TGTGCCAGCAGCCTAGACTGGGGAGACACTGAAGCTTTCTTT.

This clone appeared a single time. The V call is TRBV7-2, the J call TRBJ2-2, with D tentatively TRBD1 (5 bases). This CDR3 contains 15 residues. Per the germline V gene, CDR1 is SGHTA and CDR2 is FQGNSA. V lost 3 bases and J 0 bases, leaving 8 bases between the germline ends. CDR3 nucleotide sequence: TGTGCCAGCAGCTTCGGACAAACGAACACCGGGGAGCTGTTTTTT. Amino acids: CASSFGQTNTGELFF. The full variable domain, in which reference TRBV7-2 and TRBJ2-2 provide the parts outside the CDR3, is GAGVSQSPSNKVTEKGKDVELRCDPISGHTALYWYRQSLGQGLEFLIYFQGNSAPDKSGLPSDRFSAERTGGSVSTLTIQRTQQEDSAVYLCASSFGQTNTGELFFGEGSRLTVL.

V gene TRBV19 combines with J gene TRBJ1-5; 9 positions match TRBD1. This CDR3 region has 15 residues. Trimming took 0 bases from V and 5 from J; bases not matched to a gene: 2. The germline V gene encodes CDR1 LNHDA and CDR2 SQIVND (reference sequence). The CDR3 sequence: CASSIEGQGYQPQHF. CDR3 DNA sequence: TGTGCCAGTAGTATAGAAGGACAGGGGTATCAGCCCCAGCATTTT.

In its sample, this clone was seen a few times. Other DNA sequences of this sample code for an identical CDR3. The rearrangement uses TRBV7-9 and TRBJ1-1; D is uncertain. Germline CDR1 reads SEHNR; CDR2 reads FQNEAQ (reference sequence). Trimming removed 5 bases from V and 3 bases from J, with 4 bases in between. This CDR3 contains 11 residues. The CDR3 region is CASSPDTEAFF. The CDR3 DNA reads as TGTGCCAGCAGCCCCGACACTGAAGCTTTCTTT.

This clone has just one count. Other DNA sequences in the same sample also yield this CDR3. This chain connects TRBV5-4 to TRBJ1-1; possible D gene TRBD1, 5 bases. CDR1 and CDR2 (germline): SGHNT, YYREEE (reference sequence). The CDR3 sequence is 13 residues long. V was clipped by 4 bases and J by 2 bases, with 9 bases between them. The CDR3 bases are TGTGCCAGCAGCCCGGGGGGAAACACTGAAGCTTTCTTT. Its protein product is CASSPGGNTEAFF.

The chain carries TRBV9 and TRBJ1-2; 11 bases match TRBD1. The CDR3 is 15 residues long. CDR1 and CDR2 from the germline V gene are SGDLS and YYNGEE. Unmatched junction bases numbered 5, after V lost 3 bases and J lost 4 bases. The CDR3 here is CASSDRTGGTYGYTF. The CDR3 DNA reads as TGTGCCAGCAGCGACCGGACAGGGGGCACCTATGGCTACACCTTC.

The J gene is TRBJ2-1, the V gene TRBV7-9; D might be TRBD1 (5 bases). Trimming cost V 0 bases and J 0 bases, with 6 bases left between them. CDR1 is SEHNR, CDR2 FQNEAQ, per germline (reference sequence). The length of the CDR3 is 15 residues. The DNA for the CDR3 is TGTGCCAGCAGCTTAGCCAGGGTCTCCTACAATGAGCAGTTCTTC. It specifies CASSLARVSYNEQFF.

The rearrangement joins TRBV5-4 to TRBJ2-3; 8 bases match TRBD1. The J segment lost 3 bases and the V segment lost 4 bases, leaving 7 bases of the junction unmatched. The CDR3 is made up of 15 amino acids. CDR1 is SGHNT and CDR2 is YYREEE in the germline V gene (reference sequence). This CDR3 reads CASSPGQGRTDTQYF. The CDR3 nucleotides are TGTGCCAGCAGCCCCGGACAGGGTAGGACAGATACGCAGTATTTT.

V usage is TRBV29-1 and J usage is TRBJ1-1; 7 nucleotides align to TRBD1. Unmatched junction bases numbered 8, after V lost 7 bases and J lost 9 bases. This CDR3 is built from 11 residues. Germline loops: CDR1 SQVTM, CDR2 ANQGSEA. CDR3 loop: CSGDWGQKAFF. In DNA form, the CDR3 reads TGCAGCGGGGATTGGGGACAGAAAGCTTTCTTT.

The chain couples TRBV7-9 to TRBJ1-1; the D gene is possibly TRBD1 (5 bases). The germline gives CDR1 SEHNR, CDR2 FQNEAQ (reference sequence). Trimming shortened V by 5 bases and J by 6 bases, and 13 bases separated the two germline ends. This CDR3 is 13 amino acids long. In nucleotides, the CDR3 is TGTGCCAGCAGCGCCGGGACTGGGGCTGAAGCTTTCTTT. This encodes CASSAGTGAEAFF.

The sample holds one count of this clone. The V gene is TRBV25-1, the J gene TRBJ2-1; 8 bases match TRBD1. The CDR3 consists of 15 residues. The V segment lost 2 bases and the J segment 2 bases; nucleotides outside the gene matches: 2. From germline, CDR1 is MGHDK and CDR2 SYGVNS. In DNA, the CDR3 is TGTGCCAGCAGTGAACCGACAGGGGCCTACAATGAGCAGTTCTTC. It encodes CASSEPTGAYNEQFF.

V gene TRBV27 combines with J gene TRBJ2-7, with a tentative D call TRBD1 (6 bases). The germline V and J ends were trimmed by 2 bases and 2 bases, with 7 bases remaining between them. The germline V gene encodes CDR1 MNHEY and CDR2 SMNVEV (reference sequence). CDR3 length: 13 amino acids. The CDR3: CASSLPGAYEQYF. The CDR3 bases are TGTGCCAGCAGTTTACCAGGGGCCTACGAGCAGTACTTC.